This T cell receptor (beta chain) was identified during a study of CD8 T cells in Susac syndrome. The CD8+ and CD4+ T cells were isolated magnetically using a negative isolation approach, whereas the TEMRA cells were enriched by FACS. This CDR3 contains 16 residues. From germline, CDR1 is MDHEN and CDR2 SYDVKM. Trimming took off 4 bases at V and 7 bases at J, with 20 bases between the two ends. Random-hexamer reverse transcription was applied to roughly 0.5 to 1 ug RNA. One entry per CDR3 protein results from TCRdb running MiXCR on the immunoSEQ multiplex PCR reads. The table shows fewer than 150,000 distinct CDR3 sequences, with about 95% occurring only once.

This receptor was obtained from a human donor in good health. Sequenced sample: CD4+ T cells from PBMCs. The chain employs TRBV28 and TRBJ2-1; maybe TRBD2 (6 bases). CDR3 residues: CASSSPSDPGGNEQFF. CDR3 nucleotide sequence: TGTGCCAGCAGTTCTCCTAGCGACCCTGGGGGGAATGAGCAGTTCTTC.